Listed here are 9 T cell receptor beta chains from one sample, sequenced in a study of cytomegalovirus exposure and HLA in healthy donors. The PCR had 60 Vbeta and 13 Jbeta primers. Sequencing used immunoSEQ multiplex PCR; TCRdb keeps in-frame clones, though not all of them. This sample has about 150,000 clones; roughly four fifths occur once, and the top ten carry roughly 3.4%. The sample was PBMCs. The receptors were sampled from a male donor in good health and CMV-seronegative.

V and J are TRBV7-9 and TRBJ1-2; 10 bases are shared with TRBD1. The V segment lost 4 bases and the J segment 0 bases; nucleotides outside the gene matches: 2. Germline CDR1 SEHNR, CDR2 FQNEAQ (reference sequence). This CDR3 is built from 15 residues. The CDR3: CASSSGQGANYGYTF. The CDR3 bases are TGTGCCAGCAGCTCAGGACAGGGGGCTAACTATGGCTACACCTTC.

V gene TRBV6-6 combines with J gene TRBJ2-1; TRBD1 matches at 11 bases. V lost 6 bases and J lost 7; bases outside the gene matches: 5. The germline CDR1 and CDR2 sequences are MNHNY and SVGAGI (reference sequence). This CDR3 is 14 amino acids long. CDR3: CASRNGQGANEQFF. The CDR3, as DNA: TGTGCCAGCAGAAACGGACAGGGGGCGAATGAGCAGTTCTTC.

J is TRBJ2-1 and V is TRBV11-3; tentatively, D is TRBD2 (6 bases). The CDR3 runs 15 residues. The V end lost 5 bases, the J end lost 6 bases, and 17 bases lay between the germline ends. Germline CDR1 reads SGHNT; CDR2 reads YENEEA. The CDR3: CASSTRTKGTNEQFF. DNA for the CDR3: TGTGCCAGCAGCACTCGGACTAAAGGGACCAATGAGCAGTTCTTC.

This chain's CDR3 is CASRSGRTYEQYF. For the CDR3, the DNA is TGTGCCAGCAGAAGCGGGAGAACCTACGAGCAGTACTTC. This sequence joins TRBV28 and TRBJ2-7; TRBD2 agrees at 8 bases. The length of the CDR3 is 13 residues. Looked up from germline, CDR1 is MDHEN and CDR2 is SYDVKM. Trimming at V came to 6 bases and at J to 2 bases, leaving 3 bases not matched to a gene. The variable domain in full, completed from reference TRBV28 and TRBJ2-7, reads DVKVTQSSRYLVKRTGEKVFLECVQDMDHENMFWYRQDPGLGLRLIYFSYDVKMKEKGDIPEGYSVSREKKERFSLILESASTNQTSMYLCASRSGRTYEQYFGPGTRLTVT.

This sequence joins TRBV6-1 and TRBJ2-3, with TRBD2 identical over 14 bases. This CDR3 contains 15 residues. Germline trimming cut 5 bases from V and 9 bases from J; bases unmatched to any gene: 7. Germline V gene lookup returns CDR1 MNHNS and CDR2 SASEGT. The CDR3 loop reads CASSLTGLAGVTQYF. The CDR3 bases are TGTGCCAGCAGTTTAACGGGACTAGCGGGGGTAACGCAGTATTTT.

The rearrangement links TRBV7-9 to TRBJ1-4; D is uncertain. The length of the CDR3 is 11 residues. CDR1 and CDR2 from the germline V gene are SEHNR and FQNEAQ (reference sequence). With 3 bases removed from V and 13 bases from J, the gap between germline ends came to 9 bases. DNA for the CDR3: TGTGCCAGCAGCTTGGAGGGCATACTGTTTTTT. Its translation: CASSLEGILFF.

The count of this clone is one. V and J are TRBV9 and TRBJ1-2, with 8 bases fitting TRBD1. This CDR3 region has 15 residues. Germline values: CDR1 SGDLS, CDR2 YYNGEE. J was trimmed by 5 bases and V by 3 bases; bases with no gene match: 9. The CDR3 spells CASSASGGPEYGYTF. DNA of the CDR3: TGTGCCAGCAGCGCCTCAGGGGGCCCCGAATATGGCTACACCTTC.

The genes are TRBV9 and TRBJ2-6; weak D call: TRBD1 (5 bases). Germline values: CDR1 SGDLS, CDR2 YYNGEE. The CDR3 spans 16 residues. Trimming cost V 0 bases and J 2 bases, with 9 bases left between them. The CDR3 nucleotides are TGTGCCAGCAGCGTAGCTCCCAGGGCTGGGGCCAACGTCCTGACTTTC. Translation: CASSVAPRAGANVLTF.

The chain recombines TRBV7-9 with TRBJ1-4; D gene ambiguous. The CDR3 contains 17 residues. The germline CDR1 and CDR2 sequences are SEHNR and FQNEAQ (reference sequence). The V end lost 1 base, the J end lost 5 bases, and 17 bases lay between the germline ends. This chain's CDR3 is CASSLGAGELQNEKLFF. CDR3 coding DNA: TGTGCCAGCAGCTTAGGGGCCGGGGAGCTTCAAAATGAAAAACTGTTTTTT.